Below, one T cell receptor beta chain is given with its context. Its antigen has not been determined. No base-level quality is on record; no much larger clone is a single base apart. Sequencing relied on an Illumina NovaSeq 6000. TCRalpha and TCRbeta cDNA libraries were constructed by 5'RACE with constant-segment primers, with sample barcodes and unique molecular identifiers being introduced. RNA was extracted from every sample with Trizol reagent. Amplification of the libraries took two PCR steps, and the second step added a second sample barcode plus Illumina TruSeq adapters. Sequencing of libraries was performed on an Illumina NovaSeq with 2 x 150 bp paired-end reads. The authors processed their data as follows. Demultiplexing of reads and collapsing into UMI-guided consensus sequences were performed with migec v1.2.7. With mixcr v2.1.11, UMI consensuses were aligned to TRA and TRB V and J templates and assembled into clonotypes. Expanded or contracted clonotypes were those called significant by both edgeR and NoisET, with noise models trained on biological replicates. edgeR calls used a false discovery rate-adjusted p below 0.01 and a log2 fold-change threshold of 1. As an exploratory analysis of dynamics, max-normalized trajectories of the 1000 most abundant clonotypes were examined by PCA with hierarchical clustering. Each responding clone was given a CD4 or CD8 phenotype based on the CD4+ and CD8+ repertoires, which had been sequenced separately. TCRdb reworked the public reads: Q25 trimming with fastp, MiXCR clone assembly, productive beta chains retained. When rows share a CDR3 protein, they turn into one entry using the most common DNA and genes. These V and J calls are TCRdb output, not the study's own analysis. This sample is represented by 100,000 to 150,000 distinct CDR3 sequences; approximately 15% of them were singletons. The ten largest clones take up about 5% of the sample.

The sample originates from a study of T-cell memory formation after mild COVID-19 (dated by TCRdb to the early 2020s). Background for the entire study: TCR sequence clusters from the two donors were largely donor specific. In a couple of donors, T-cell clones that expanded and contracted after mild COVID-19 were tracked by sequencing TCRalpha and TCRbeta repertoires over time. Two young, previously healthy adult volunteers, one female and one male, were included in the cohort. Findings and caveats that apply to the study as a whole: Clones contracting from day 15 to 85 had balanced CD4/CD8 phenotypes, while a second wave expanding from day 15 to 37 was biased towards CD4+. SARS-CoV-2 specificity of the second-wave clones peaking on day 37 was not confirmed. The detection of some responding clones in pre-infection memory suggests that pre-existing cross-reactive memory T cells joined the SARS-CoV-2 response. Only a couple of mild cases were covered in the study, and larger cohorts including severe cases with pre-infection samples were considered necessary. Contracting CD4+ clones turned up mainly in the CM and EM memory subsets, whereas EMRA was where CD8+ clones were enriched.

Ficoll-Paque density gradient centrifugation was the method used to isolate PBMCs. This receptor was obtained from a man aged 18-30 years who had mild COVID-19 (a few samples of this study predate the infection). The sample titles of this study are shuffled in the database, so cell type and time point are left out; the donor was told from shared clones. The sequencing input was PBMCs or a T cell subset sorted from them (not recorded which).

The CDR3 reads as follows: CASSLDGPVNTEAFF. In nucleotide form, the sequence is TGTGCCAGCAGCTTAGATGGCCCAGTGAACACTGAAGCTTTCTTT. Recombination connected TRBV11-2 to TRBJ1-1, with the D gene too uncertain to name. Cut back by 0 bases and 0 bases, the V and J ends lie 8 bases apart. From the cysteine through the phenylalanine, the CDR3 covers 15 amino acids. The DNA shown is the 45-base CDR3, in frame from base 1. Sequences SGHAT (CDR1) and FQNNGV (CDR2) are obtained from the germline V gene.